This entry lists 21 T cell receptor beta chains sequenced from one sample in a study of response to subunit inactivated influenza vaccine. MiXCR was run by TCRdb on the RT-PCR reads, yielding one entry per CDR3 protein. The data contain about 310,000 distinct CDR3 sequences, over 20% of them seen just once; the ten biggest clones take up around a tenth. The sequences come from PBMCs from blood, collected 21 months after vaccination. The receptor set was obtained from a man between 45 and 75 years old who received an inactivated influenza vaccine.

The chain recombines TRBV11-3 with TRBJ2-3; D gene unclear. CDR3 length: 13 amino acids. The ends were cut back, 5 bases at V and 3 bases at J, with 9 bases in the middle. CDR1 and CDR2 from the germline V gene are SGHNT and YENEEA. The CDR3 DNA is TGTGCCAGCAGCCACACGGTGACAGATACGCAGTATTTT. It translates to CASSHTVTDTQYF.

The sample holds a few counts of this clonotype. The V and J genes are TRBV5-1 and TRBJ2-1; TRBD2 might be the D (5 bases). Trimming stripped 0 bases from V and 5 bases from J, with 12 bases between. Per the germline V gene, CDR1 is SGHRS and CDR2 is YFSETQ. There are 15 residues in the CDR3. In nucleotides, the CDR3 is TGCGCCAGCAGCTTGGCCCGTATAGCGAACAATGAGCAGTTCTTC. This sequence encodes CASSLARIANNEQFF. Complete variable domain (other parts from reference TRBV5-1 and TRBJ2-1): KAGVTQTPRYLIKTRGQQVTLSCSPISGHRSVSWYQQTPGQGLQFLFEYFSETQRNKGNFPGRFSGRQFSNSRSEMNVSTLELGDSALYLCASSLARIANNEQFFGPGTRLTVL.

This clonotype was picked up a small number of times. The rearrangement joins TRBV6-1 to TRBJ2-7; a weak D match, TRBD2 (6 bases). The germline CDR1 and CDR2 sequences are MNHNS and SASEGT. This CDR3 is built from 13 residues. Trimming took off 6 bases at V and 2 bases at J, with 11 bases between the two ends. CDR3 sequence: CASRKEGTYEQYF. The CDR3 region has the DNA TGTGCCAGCAGGAAGGAGGGTACCTACGAGCAGTACTTC.

This clonotype showed up just a few times. The V gene is TRBV15, the J gene TRBJ1-6, with D hard to call. CDR1 and CDR2 from the germline V gene are LNHNV and YYDKDF (reference sequence). This CDR3 has 17 residues. Trimming left V 0 bases short and J 0 bases short, with 9 bases between. DNA for the CDR3: TGTGCCACCAGCAGAGATCGGTGGAGCTCCTATAATTCACCCCTCCACTTT. This translates into CATSRDRWSSYNSPLHF.

The rearrangement links TRBV3-1 to TRBJ2-2, with D unresolved. Germline V CDR1 and CDR2: LGHDT, YNNKEL (reference sequence). V shed 6 bases and J shed 0 bases, with 8 bases lying between them. CDR3 length: 14 residues. CDR3 sequence: CASSVSTNTGELFF. The CDR3 bases are TGTGCCAGCAGTGTATCTACGAACACCGGGGAGCTGTTTTTT. The complete variable domain, with remaining parts taken from reference TRBV3-1 and TRBJ2-2, reads DTAVSQTPKYLVTQMGNDKSIKCEQNLGHDTMYWYKQDSKKFLKIMFSYNNKELIINETVPNRFSPKSPDKAHLNLHINSLELGDSAVYFCASSVSTNTGELFFGEGSRLTVL.

This clonotype was counted a few times. This sequence joins TRBV29-1 and TRBJ2-7; 7 bases match TRBD1. The length of the CDR3 is 13 residues. Germline lookup yields CDR1 SQVTM and CDR2 ANQGSEA. Trimming removed 6 bases from V and 3 bases from J; junction bases left unmatched: 8. CDR3: CSVGRDSNYEQYF. DNA of the CDR3: TGCAGCGTGGGAAGGGACAGTAACTACGAGCAGTACTTC.

The rearrangement uses TRBV6-1 and TRBJ1-4, with a tentative D call TRBD1 (6 bases). CDR3 length: 15 amino acids. V was cut by 3 bases and J by 6 bases, with 14 bases left in between. CDR1 and CDR2 (germline): MNHNS, SASEGT. CDR3 in DNA: TGTGCCAGCAGTGAGGACAGTCGCTTTGATGAAAAACTGTTTTTT. It encodes CASSEDSRFDEKLFF.

The chain combines TRBV19 with TRBJ1-1, with TRBD1 matching over 7 bases. The CDR3 consists of 13 residues. Per the germline V gene, CDR1 is LNHDA and CDR2 is SQIVND (reference sequence). Trimming at V came to 7 bases and at J to 5 bases, leaving 7 bases not matched to a gene. CDR3 loop: CASNGAGGTEAFF. The DNA for the CDR3 is TGTGCCAGTAATGGGGCAGGGGGTACTGAAGCTTTCTTT.

This clonotype was seen ten or more times. V gene TRBV3-1 combines with J gene TRBJ1-1, with unresolved D. CDR3 length: 12 residues. Trimming removed 0 bases at V and 10 bases at J, with 9 bases between. Germline CDR1 LGHDT, CDR2 YNNKEL (reference sequence). In DNA, the CDR3 is TGTGCCAGCAGCCAAGATTTGGGTGCAGCTTTCTTT. Translating it yields CASSQDLGAAFF.

This clonotype was counted only a few times. The V and J genes are TRBV27 and TRBJ1-5; TRBD1 matches 8 bases. J lost 1 base, V lost 5 bases, and 13 bases had no gene match. CDR1 MNHEY and CDR2 SMNVEV come from the germline V gene (reference sequence). The CDR3 extends over 18 amino acids. DNA for the CDR3: TGTGCCAGCAGTAATCCGGGACAGGACACGTGGAGCAATCAGCCCCAGCATTTT. Encoded protein: CASSNPGQDTWSNQPQHF.

V usage is TRBV9 and J usage is TRBJ2-1; D is undetermined. Trimming cost V 4 bases and J 0 bases, with 11 bases left between them. The CDR3 contains 15 residues. The V gene's germline CDR1 is SGDLS and CDR2 YYNGEE. The CDR3 region is CASSSGSSSYNEQFF. The CDR3 DNA follows: TGTGCCAGCAGCTCGGGTTCGAGCTCCTACAATGAGCAGTTCTTC.

The chain's CDR3 is CASSLPRGLAGGPETQYF. Here the CDR3 DNA reads TGTGCCAGCAGCTTGCCTCGGGGACTAGCGGGGGGGCCAGAGACCCAGTACTTC. J is TRBJ2-5 and V is TRBV11-2, with TRBD2 identical over 16 bases. V lost 3 bases, J lost 4 bases, and 8 bases stayed unmatched. CDR3 length equals 18 residues. Germline V gene data show CDR1 as SGHAT and CDR2 as FQNNGV. The full variable domain, completed using reference TRBV11-2 and TRBJ2-5, is EAGVAQSPRYKIIEKRQSVAFWCNPISGHATLYWYQQILGQGPKLLIQFQNNGVVDDSQLPKDRFSAERLKGVDSTLKIQPAKLEDSAVYLCASSLPRGLAGGPETQYFGPGTRLLVL.

This CDR3 reads CASSLGQRTPNTEAFF. CDR3 nucleotides: TGCGCCAGCAGCCTCGGACAAAGGACACCGAACACTGAAGCTTTCTTT. The chain couples TRBV5-1 to TRBJ1-1, with a tentative D call TRBD1 (5 bases). Per germline, CDR1 SGHRS and CDR2 YFSETQ. The CDR3 is 16 residues long. The V end was cut by 4 bases, the J end by 1 base, with 17 bases between.

In its sample, this clonotype was seen a few times. The rearrangement uses TRBV7-9 and TRBJ1-1; D not resolved. V lost 1 base to trimming and J lost 2 bases, with 8 bases between them. The CDR3 runs to 14 residues. Germline values: CDR1 SEHNR, CDR2 FQNEAQ (reference sequence). CDR3 in DNA: TGTGCCAGCAGCTTAGGTTACAGAAACACTGAAGCTTTCTTT. As protein: CASSLGYRNTEAFF. Looking up the rest from reference TRBV7-9 and TRBJ1-1 gives the full variable domain: DTGVSQNPRHKITKRGQNVTFRCDPISEHNRLYWYRQTLGQGPEFLTYFQNEAQLEKSRLLSDRFSAERPKGSFSTLEIQRTEQGDSAMYLCASSLGYRNTEAFFGQGTRLTVV.

This clonotype has just a few counts. This chain connects TRBV2 to TRBJ2-3; 10 nucleotides align to TRBD2. This CDR3 comprises 15 residues. V shed 5 bases, J shed 4 bases, and the junction held 6 bases outside the gene matches. Per the germline V gene, CDR1 is SNHLY and CDR2 is FYNNEI. The DNA for the CDR3 is TGTGCCAGCAGTTCGACTAGCGGGCAAGCAGATACGCAGTATTTT. This encodes CASSSTSGQADTQYF.

This clonotype came up many times. The chain has TRBV28 and TRBJ2-3, with TRBD2 as a possible D gene (7 bases). Germline V gene lookup returns CDR1 MDHEN and CDR2 SYDVKM. This CDR3 has 14 residues. V was clipped by 5 bases and J by 8 bases, with 17 bases between them. In DNA, the CDR3 is TGTGCCAGCAGTCAAGGGGGGGCGCAGGCTACGCAGTATTTT. Protein: CASSQGGAQATQYF.

Concerning this clonotype: Germline is not matched at one junction end, which may reflect a read error. J is TRBJ2-4 and V is TRBV7-9; 10 bases are a match to TRBD1. Germline CDR1 and CDR2: SEHNR and FQNEAQ (reference sequence). This CDR3 is 15 amino acids long. The CDR3 sequence is CASSRRGTGASIQYF. DNA for the CDR3: TGTGCCAGCAGCCGCAGGGGGACAGGGGCAAGCATTCAGTACTTT. Full variable domain (remainder filled in from reference TRBV7-9 and TRBJ2-4): DTGVSQNPRHKITKRGQNVTFRCDPISEHNRLYWYRQTLGQGPEFLTYFQNEAQLEKSRLLSDRFSAERPKGSFSTLEIQRTEQGDSAMYLCASSRRGTGASIQYFGAGTRLSVL.

This clonotype has more than one count but fewer than ten. This chain links TRBV4-3 with TRBJ1-1; 10 positions match TRBD1. V was pared by 3 bases and J by 3 bases, with 7 bases of the junction left unmatched. The CDR3 consists of 16 residues. Germline CDR1 is LGHNA and CDR2 is YSLEER. The CDR3 DNA sequence: TGCGCCAGCAGCCACTTACCTGGACAGGGGGACACTGAAGCTTTCTTT. Amino acid sequence: CASSHLPGQGDTEAFF.

This clonotype was seen at least ten times. The chain couples TRBV18 to TRBJ1-1; D unresolved. The CDR3 contains 11 residues. Deletions cut 6 bases from V and 11 bases from J, with 13 bases between. Germline lookup yields CDR1 KGHSH and CDR2 LQKENI. CDR3 loop: CASSDGVDAFF. CDR3 in DNA: TGTGCCAGCTCGGATGGGGTTGACGCTTTCTTT.

V usage is TRBV6-1 and J usage is TRBJ2-7, with D perhaps TRBD1 (5 bases). CDR3 size: 15 residues. V dropped 0 bases and J dropped 9 bases, with 18 bases sitting between them. Germline V gene sequence: CDR1 MNHNS, CDR2 SASEGT. The CDR3 DNA reads as TGTGCCAGCAGTGAAGCGACTGGTGGAAGGGGTGGGCAGTACTTC. It translates to CASSEATGGRGGQYF.

The chain employs TRBV7-8 and TRBJ1-1; D is possibly TRBD1 (6 bases). V was trimmed by 4 bases and J by 5 bases, leaving 23 bases between them. CDR3 length equals 17 residues. Germline V CDR1 and CDR2: SGHVS, FQNEAQ. CDR3 bases: TGTGCCAGCAGCTCTAGGTGGCAGGGGTGGCAGGGGACTGAAGCTTTCTTT. The encoded protein is CASSSRWQGWQGTEAFF.